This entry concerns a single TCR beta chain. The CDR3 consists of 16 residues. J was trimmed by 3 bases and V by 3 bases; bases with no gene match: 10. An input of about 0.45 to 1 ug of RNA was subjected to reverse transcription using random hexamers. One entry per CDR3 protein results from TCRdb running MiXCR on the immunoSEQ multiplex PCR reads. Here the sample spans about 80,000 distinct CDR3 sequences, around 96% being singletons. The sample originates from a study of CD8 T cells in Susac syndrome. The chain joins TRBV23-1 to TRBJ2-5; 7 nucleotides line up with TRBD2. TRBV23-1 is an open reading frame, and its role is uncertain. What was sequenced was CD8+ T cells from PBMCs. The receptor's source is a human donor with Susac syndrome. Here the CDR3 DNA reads TGCGCCAGCAGTCATCGGACTAGAAGGCACGAAGAGACCCAGTACTTC. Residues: CASSHRTRRHEETQYF.